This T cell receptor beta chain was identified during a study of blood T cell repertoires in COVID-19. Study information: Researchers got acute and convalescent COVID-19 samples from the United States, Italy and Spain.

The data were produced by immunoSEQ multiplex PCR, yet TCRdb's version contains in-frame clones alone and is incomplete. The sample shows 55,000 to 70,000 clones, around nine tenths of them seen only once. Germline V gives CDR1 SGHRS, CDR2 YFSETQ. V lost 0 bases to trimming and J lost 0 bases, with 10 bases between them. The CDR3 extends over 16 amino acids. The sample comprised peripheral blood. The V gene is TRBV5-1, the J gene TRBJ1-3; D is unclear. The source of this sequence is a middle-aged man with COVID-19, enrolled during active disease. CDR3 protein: CASSLGLRNSGNTIYF. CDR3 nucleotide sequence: TGCGCCAGCAGCTTGGGACTCAGAAACTCTGGAAACACCATATATTTT. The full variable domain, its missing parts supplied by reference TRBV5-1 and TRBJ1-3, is KAGVTQTPRYLIKTRGQQVTLSCSPISGHRSVSWYQQTPGQGLQFLFEYFSETQRNKGNFPGRFSGRQFSNSRSEMNVSTLELGDSALYLCASSLGLRNSGNTIYFGEGSWLTVV.